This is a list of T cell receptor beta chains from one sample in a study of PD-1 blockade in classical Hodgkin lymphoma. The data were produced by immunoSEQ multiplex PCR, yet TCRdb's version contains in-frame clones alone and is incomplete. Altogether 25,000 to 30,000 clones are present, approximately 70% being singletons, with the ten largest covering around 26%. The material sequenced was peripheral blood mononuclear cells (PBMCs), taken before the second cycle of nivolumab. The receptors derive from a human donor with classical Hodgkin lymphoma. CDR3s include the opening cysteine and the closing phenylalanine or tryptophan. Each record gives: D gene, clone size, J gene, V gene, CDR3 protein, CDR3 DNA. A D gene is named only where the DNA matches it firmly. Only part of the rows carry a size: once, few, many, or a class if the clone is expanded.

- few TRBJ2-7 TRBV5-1 CASSLGGGSYFYEQYF TGCGCCAGCAGCTTGGGTGGCGGGTCCTACTTCTACGAGCAGTACTTC
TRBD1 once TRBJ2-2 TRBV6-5 CASSYSIQGAGGELFF TGTGCCAGCAGTTACTCGATCCAGGGGGCTGGCGGGGAGCTGTTTTTT
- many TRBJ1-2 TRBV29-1 CSVNRDDYGYTF TGCAGCGTCAACAGGGATGACTATGGCTACACCTTC
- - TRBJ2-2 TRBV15 CATSPVGGPAGELFF TGTGCCACCAGTCCCGTGGGGGGGCCCGCCGGGGAGCTGTTTTTT
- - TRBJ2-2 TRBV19 CASRLVTGELFF TGTGCCAGTAGATTAGTGACCGGGGAGCTGTTTTTT
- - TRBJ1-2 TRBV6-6 CASSYRIGGYGYTF TGTGCCAGCAGTTACAGGATAGGAGGTTATGGCTACACCTTC
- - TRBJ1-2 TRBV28 CASSETALRNGYTF TGTGCCAGCAGTGAAACGGCCTTAAGGAATGGCTACACCTTC
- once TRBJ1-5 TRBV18 CASSPGGTGNQPQHF TGTGCCAGCTCACCTGGTGGGACGGGGAATCAGCCCCAGCATTTT
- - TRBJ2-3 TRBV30 CAWSPSDTQYF TGTGCCTGGAGTCCGTCAGATACGCAGTATTTT
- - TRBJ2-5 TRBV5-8 CASSSFIMGETQYF TGTGCCAGCAGCTCCTTTATAATGGGGGAGACCCAGTACTTC
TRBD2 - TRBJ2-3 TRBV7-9 CASSFGGSFDTQYF TGTGCCAGCAGCTTTGGCGGGAGTTTCGATACGCAGTATTTT
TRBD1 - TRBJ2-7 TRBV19 CASSILPSGTGTYEQYF TGTGCCAGTAGTATACTTCCTTCCGGGACAGGGACCTACGAGCAGTACTTC
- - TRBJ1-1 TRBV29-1 CSAYNTEAFF TGCAGCGCTTACAACACTGAAGCTTTCTTT
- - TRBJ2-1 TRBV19 CASSPGRYNEQFF TGTGCCAGTAGCCCCGGCAGGTACAATGAGCAGTTCTTC
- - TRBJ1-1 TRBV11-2 CASTLGGRGGNTEAFF TGTGCCAGCACCCTGGGGGGCCGGGGGGGGAACACTGAAGCTTTCTTT
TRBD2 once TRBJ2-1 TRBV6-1 CASSGLLTSGGARTNNEQFF TGTGCCAGCAGTGGTCTTTTAACTAGCGGGGGGGCTAGGACCAACAATGAGCAGTTCTTC
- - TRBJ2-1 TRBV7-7 CASSSGLQNNEQFF TGTGCCAGCAGCTCGGGACTCCAAAACAATGAGCAGTTCTTC
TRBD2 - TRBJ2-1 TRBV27 CASSLSRLAGVPEQFF TGTGCCAGCAGTTTATCGCGACTAGCGGGAGTTCCTGAGCAGTTCTTC
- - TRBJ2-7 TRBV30 CAWASGRTTYEQYF TGTGCCTGGGCCTCGGGGCGAACTACCTACGAGCAGTACTTC
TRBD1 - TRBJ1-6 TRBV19 CASSMAKGTGHHSPLHF TGTGCCAGTAGTATGGCAAAAGGGACAGGTCATCATTCACCCCTCCACTTT
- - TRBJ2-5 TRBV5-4 CASSESRRPETQYF TGTGCCAGCAGCGAGTCCCGGCGGCCAGAGACCCAGTACTTC
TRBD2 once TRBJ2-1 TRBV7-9 CASSLLAGVSSYNEQFF TGTGCCAGCAGCCTATTAGCGGGGGTGAGCTCCTACAATGAGCAGTTCTTC
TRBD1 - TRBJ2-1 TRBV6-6 CASSYSRQGNEQFF TGTGCCAGCAGTTACTCGAGACAGGGCAATGAGCAGTTCTTC
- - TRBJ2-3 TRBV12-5 CASGISGTDTQYF TGTGCTAGTGGTATAAGTGGCACAGATACGCAGTATTTT
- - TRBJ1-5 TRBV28 CASSLIVRANNQPQHF TGTGCCAGCAGTTTAATCGTCAGGGCTAACAATCAGCCCCAGCATTTT
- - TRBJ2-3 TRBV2 CASSIDTQYF TGTGCCAGCAGTATTGATACGCAGTATTTT
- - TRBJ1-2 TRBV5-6 CASSLGPLAHYGYTF TGTGCCAGCAGCTTGGGCCCTCTTGCCCACTATGGCTACACCTTC
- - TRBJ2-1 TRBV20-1 CSANGVEQFF TGCAGTGCTAACGGGGTTGAGCAGTTCTTC
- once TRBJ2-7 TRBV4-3 CASSGNGRSSYEQYF TGCGCCAGCAGCGGAAATGGGAGGAGCTCCTACGAGCAGTACTTC
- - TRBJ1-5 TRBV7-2 CASSLNSYSNQPQHF TGTGCCAGCAGCTTGAACTCCTATAGCAATCAGCCCCAGCATTTT
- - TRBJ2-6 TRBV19 CASSTRGGTGANVLTF TGTGCCAGTAGTACCCGAGGGGGAACTGGGGCCAACGTCCTGACTTTC